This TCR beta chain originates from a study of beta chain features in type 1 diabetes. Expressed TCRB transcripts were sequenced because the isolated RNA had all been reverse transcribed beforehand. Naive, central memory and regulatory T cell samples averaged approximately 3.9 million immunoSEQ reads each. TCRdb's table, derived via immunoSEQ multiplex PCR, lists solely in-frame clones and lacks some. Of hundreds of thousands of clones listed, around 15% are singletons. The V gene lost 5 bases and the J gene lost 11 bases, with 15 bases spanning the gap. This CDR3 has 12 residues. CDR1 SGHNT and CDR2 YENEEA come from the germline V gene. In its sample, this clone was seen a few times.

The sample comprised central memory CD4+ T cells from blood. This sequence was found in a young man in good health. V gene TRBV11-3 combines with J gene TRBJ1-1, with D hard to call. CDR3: CASSPPGRGAFF. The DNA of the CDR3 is TGTGCCAGCAGCCCCCCGGGCAGAGGGGCTTTCTTT.